These 11 T cell receptor beta chains were all obtained from the same sample, sequenced in a study of EBV T-cell therapy then PD-1 blockade in nasopharyngeal carcinoma (dated by TCRdb to the early 2020s). No antigen has been identified for these receptors. The intended sense of this specimen's time point label: 266 days after commencement of treatment, after nivolumab therapy. This specimen's treatment or condition label, interpreted: AdE1-LMPpoly-expanded autologous EBV-specific T-cell therapy followed by anti-PD-1 nivolumab. Libraries were prepared through the immunoSEQ multiplex PCR assay. This is the immuneACCESS table as TCRdb keeps it, with only in-frame sequences that have V and J called. A part of the clones is gone; compared with another copy, unresolved V genes explain less than half, and the rest is unexplained. The sample data list about 20,000 clones, and around 80% of these were observed just once. The ten most abundant clones make up 25% to 40% of the sample.

Sequencing was performed on CD8+ T cells from blood, taken between days 200 and 300 from a patient whose treatment included autologous EBV-specific T cells and nivolumab. Receptor source: a man aged 35 to 55 with nasopharyngeal carcinoma.

The CDR3: CATSREIELEKLFF. CDR3 nucleotide sequence: TGTGCCACCAGCAGAGAAATCGAGTTGGAAAAACTGTTTTTT. The V and J genes are TRBV15 and TRBJ1-4; D is uncertain. Germline values: CDR1 LNHNV, CDR2 YYDKDF (reference sequence). The length of the CDR3 is 14 residues. Trimming removed 0 bases from V and 8 bases from J, with 10 bases in between.

V is TRBV3-1 (or the pseudogene TRBV3-2) and J is TRBJ2-1; 12 nucleotides align to TRBD2. The CDR3 extends over 15 amino acids. Germline V gene lookup returns CDR1 LGHDT and CDR2 YNNKEL (reference sequence). V lost 6 bases to trimming and J lost 6 bases; unmatched junction nucleotides: 6. CDR3 bases: TGTGCCAGCAGACATACTAGCGGGGGGTCCAATGAGCAGTTCTTC. Protein sequence: CASRHTSGGSNEQFF.

The rearrangement uses TRBV18 and TRBJ2-5; D not certain. Germline values: CDR1 KGHSH, CDR2 LQKENI. This CDR3 is 15 amino acids long. Trimming shortened V by 0 bases and J by 2 bases, and 10 bases separated the two germline ends. DNA for the CDR3: TGTGCCAGCTCACCACCTTACAGTGTACAAGAGACCCAGTACTTC. Residues: CASSPPYSVQETQYF. The whole variable domain, remainder taken from reference TRBV18 and TRBJ2-5, is NAGVMQNPRHLVRRRGQEARLRCSPMKGHSHVYWYRQLPEEGLKFMVYLQKENIIDESGMPKERFSAEFPKEGPSILRIQQVVRGDSAAYFCASSPPYSVQETQYFGPGTRLLVL.

The gene calls are TRBV9 and TRBJ1-2; D might be TRBD1 (6 bases). This CDR3 contains 16 residues. CDR1 is SGDLS and CDR2 is YYNGEE in the germline V gene. With 1 base removed from V and 0 bases from J, the gap between germline ends came to 13 bases. The DNA of the CDR3 is TGTGCCAGCAGCGTACCGAGGACAGAAGCTAACTATGGCTACACCTTC. Its protein product is CASSVPRTEANYGYTF.

This sequence joins TRBV6-6 and TRBJ2-1; weak D call: TRBD2 (6 bases). Deletions cut 7 bases from V and 6 bases from J, with 22 bases between. Germline CDR1 is MNHNY and CDR2 is SVGAGI (reference sequence). This CDR3 has 16 residues. The CDR3 DNA follows: TGTGCCAGCACCAATCTTCCTCGGCCCGGGGGCAATGAGCAGTTCTTC. As protein: CASTNLPRPGGNEQFF.

This chain uses TRBV19 with TRBJ2-3; D ambiguous. The CDR3 is 13 amino acids. Germline CDR1 reads LNHDA; CDR2 reads SQIVND (reference sequence). V was cut by 7 bases and J by 1 base, with 9 bases left in between. The CDR3 reads CASKGGRTDTQYF. CDR3 nucleotides: TGTGCCAGTAAGGGCGGTCGCACAGATACGCAGTATTTT.

The rearrangement joins TRBV5-6 to TRBJ2-2; D ambiguous. The germline V and J ends were trimmed by 4 bases and 5 bases, with 9 bases remaining between them. The length of the CDR3 is 13 residues. Germline CDR1 reads SGHDT; CDR2 reads YYEEEE. The CDR3 DNA sequence: TGTGCCAGCAGCCTTGGGATGACCGGGGAGCTGTTTTTT. Its translation is CASSLGMTGELFF. Using reference TRBV5-6 and TRBJ2-2 for the parts outside the CDR3, the full variable domain is DAGVTQSPTHLIKTRGQQVTLRCSPKSGHDTVSWYQQALGQGPQFIFQYYEEEERQRGNFPDRFSGHQFPNYSSELNVNALLLGDSALYLCASSLGMTGELFFGEGSRLTVL.

To note about this clone: The junction shows a germline mismatch at one end, possibly a read error. V usage is TRBV19 and J usage is TRBJ2-5; the D gene is possibly TRBD1 (6 bases). Germline V gene sequence: CDR1 LNHDA, CDR2 SQIVND (reference sequence). This CDR3 region has 12 residues. This chain's CDR3 is CASSLDRKTQYF. CDR3 coding DNA: TGTGCCAGTAGTCTAGACAGGAAGACCCAGTACTTC.

This clone was observed a few times. CDR3 region: CASSLAYVDSNYGYTF. The CDR3 DNA is TGTGCCAGCAGCTTAGCGTACGTTGACAGTAATTATGGCTACACCTTC. The chain uses TRBV7-9 and TRBJ1-2; maybe TRBD1 (5 bases). Deletions cut 0 bases from V and 5 bases from J, with 16 bases between. The germline gives CDR1 SEHNR, CDR2 FQNEAQ (reference sequence). The CDR3 extends over 16 amino acids.

The gene calls are TRBV2 and TRBJ1-2; unclear D gene. Germline values: CDR1 SNHLY, CDR2 FYNNEI. V lost 7 bases and J 12 bases, leaving 15 bases between the germline ends. The CDR3 loop spans 11 amino acids. The CDR3: CASKTGRGDTF. The CDR3 DNA reads as TGTGCCAGCAAAACTGGGCGTGGGGACACCTTC. Using reference TRBV2 and TRBJ1-2 for the parts outside the CDR3, the full variable domain is EPEVTQTPSHQVTQMGQEVILRCVPISNHLYFYWYRQILGQKVEFLVSFYNNEISEKSEIFDDQFSVERPDGSNFTLKIRSTKLEDSAMYFCASKTGRGDTFGSGTRLTVV.

J is TRBJ2-1 and V is TRBV6-4; TRBD1 matches 8 bases. Losses at the gene ends were 8 bases for V and 7 bases for J; bases not matched to a gene: 7. CDR3 length equals 13 residues. Per the germline V gene, CDR1 is MRHNA and CDR2 is SNTAGT. The CDR3 reads CASAMTGENEQFF. CDR3 DNA sequence: TGTGCCAGCGCAATGACAGGGGAAAATGAGCAGTTCTTC.